The TCR beta chain described here comes from a study of blood T cells in healthy people across ages. Findings of the study overall: Correlation between TCR beta diversity and naive T cell percentage was strong.

Approximately 10 milliliters was the volume of peripheral blood drawn from each donor. Note on this clonotype: Antigen specificity is unknown.

This CDR3 has 13 amino acids. Germline V lookup: CDR1 PRHDT, CDR2 FYEKMQ (reference sequence). Trimming left V 0 bases short and J 9 bases short, with 9 bases between. A second PCR of roughly 6 to 12 cycles used a sample-barcoded 5' primer and a J-beta primer mix. MiXCR, applied by TCRdb to the 5' RACE reads, yields one record per CDR3 protein. The data contain 1.2 million to 1.5 million distinct CDR3 sequences, approximately 38% of them singletons. Sequencing was done on a sample of blood. This chain joins TRBV13 and TRBJ2-1; possible D gene TRBD2, 6 bases. This TCR was recovered from a woman aged 18 to 35 in good health. This chain's CDR3 is CASSLGLGGEQFF. CDR3 DNA sequence: TGTGCCAGCAGCTTAGGCCTCGGGGGTGAGCAGTTCTTC.